This T cell receptor beta chain is drawn from a study of shared clonotypes between healthy human individuals. Replicate PCRs for sorted subsets used around 200 ng DNA; this equaled tens of thousands of T cell genomes. Using immunoSEQ multiplex PCR, the repertoire was profiled, and TCRdb retains in-frame clones only, with some absent. Found here are around 990,000 clones, roughly 77% of them singletons; the top ten hold roughly 0.82%. In the case of this clone: Its target is not known.

Overall study findings and caveats: Shared clonotypes: roughly 5% naive CD4, around 3.4% naive CD8, under 2.5% memory CD4, roughly 0.4% memory CD8.

CDR3 length equals 14 residues. V gave up 6 bases and J gave up 1 base, with 13 bases separating them. CDR1 and CDR2 (germline): MDHEN, SYDVKM. V usage is TRBV28 and J usage is TRBJ2-7, with a weak D call TRBD1 (5 bases). Specimen: memory CD4+ T cells from PBMCs. The subset here: CD45RA-negative fraction. The clonotype originates from a man younger than 30 in good health. Some clones in this sample may be carry-over from other donors' samples. The DNA for the CDR3 is TGTGCCAGCAGCCCCGAAGGGGCTTCCTACGAGCAGTACTTC. It is translated as CASSPEGASYEQYF.